The T cell receptor (beta chain) described here comes from a study of cytomegalovirus exposure and HLA in healthy donors. Study-level findings and limits: Per a prior analysis, the majority of TCR beta V segments were productive roughly 87% or roughly 30% of the time. A later analysis appeared to link common viral pathogens to several of the most significant clusters.

Germline lookup yields CDR1 SGDLS and CDR2 YYNGEE. The CDR3 sequence is 13 residues long. V lost 3 bases and J 6 bases, leaving 12 bases between the germline ends. The study ran its PCR with 60 Vbeta and 13 Jbeta primers. Profiled with immunoSEQ multiplex PCR; TCRdb holds only in-frame clones, not every one. Here the sample spans 200,000 to 250,000 clones, approximately 83% being singletons. Remarks on this clone: Its target is not known.

The sequence was obtained from a boy under 10 years old in good health and CMV-seronegative. The V and J genes are TRBV9 and TRBJ1-1; TRBD1 is a possible D gene (6 bases). Sequenced material: PBMCs. The CDR3 sequence is CASSATGIPEAFF. CDR3 nucleotide sequence: TGTGCCAGCAGCGCAACAGGGATCCCTGAAGCTTTCTTT.